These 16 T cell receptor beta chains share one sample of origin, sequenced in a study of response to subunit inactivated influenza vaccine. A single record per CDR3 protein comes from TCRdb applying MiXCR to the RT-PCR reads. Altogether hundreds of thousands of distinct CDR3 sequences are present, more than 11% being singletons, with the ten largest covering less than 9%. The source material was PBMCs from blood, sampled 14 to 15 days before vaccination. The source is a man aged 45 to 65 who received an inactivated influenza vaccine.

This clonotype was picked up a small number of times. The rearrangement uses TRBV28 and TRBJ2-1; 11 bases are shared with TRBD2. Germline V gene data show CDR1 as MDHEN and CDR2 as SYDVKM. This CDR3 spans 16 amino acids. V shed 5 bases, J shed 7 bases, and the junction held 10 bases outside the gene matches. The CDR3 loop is CASSGASGRRGNEQFF. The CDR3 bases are TGTGCCAGCAGTGGGGCTAGCGGGAGGCGAGGGAATGAGCAGTTCTTC.

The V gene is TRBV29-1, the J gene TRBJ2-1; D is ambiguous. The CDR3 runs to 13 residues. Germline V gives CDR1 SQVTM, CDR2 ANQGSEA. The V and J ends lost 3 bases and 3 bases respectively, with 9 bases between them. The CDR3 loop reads CSVEVQFYNEQFF. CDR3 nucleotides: TGCAGCGTTGAGGTCCAGTTCTACAATGAGCAGTTCTTC.

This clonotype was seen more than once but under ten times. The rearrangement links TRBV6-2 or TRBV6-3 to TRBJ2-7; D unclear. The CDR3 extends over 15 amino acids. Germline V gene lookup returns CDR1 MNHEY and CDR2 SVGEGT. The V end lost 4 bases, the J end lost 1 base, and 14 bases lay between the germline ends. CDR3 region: CASSSGVTPSYEQYF. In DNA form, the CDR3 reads TGTGCCAGCAGTTCTGGTGTGACACCTTCCTACGAGCAGTACTTC.

The CDR3 is CASSQQGAKNIQYF. The CDR3 DNA reads as TGTGCCAGCAGCCAACAGGGGGCTAAAAACATTCAGTACTTC. This chain connects TRBV3-1 to TRBJ2-4, with 8 bases identical to TRBD1. Germline V CDR1 and CDR2: LGHDT, YNNKEL (reference sequence). V lost 2 bases and J lost 4; bases outside the gene matches: 1. CDR3 size: 14 residues.

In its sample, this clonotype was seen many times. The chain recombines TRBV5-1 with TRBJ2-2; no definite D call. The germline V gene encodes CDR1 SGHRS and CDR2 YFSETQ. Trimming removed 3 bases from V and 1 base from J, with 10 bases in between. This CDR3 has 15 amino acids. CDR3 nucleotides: TGCGCCAGCAGCTCGACAAACTTGAACACCGGGGAGCTGTTTTTT. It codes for CASSSTNLNTGELFF.

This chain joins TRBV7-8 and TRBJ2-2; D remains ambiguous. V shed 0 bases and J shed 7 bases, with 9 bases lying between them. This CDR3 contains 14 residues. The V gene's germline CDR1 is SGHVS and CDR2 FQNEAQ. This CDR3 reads CASSLARNIGELFF. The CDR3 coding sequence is TGTGCCAGCAGCTTAGCAAGAAATATCGGGGAGCTGTTTTTT. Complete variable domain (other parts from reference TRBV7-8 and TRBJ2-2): GAGVSQSPRYKVAKRGQDVALRCDPISGHVSLFWYQQALGQGPEFLTYFQNEAQLDKSGLPSDRFFAERPEGSVSTLKIQRTQQEDSAVYLCASSLARNIGELFFGEGSRLTVL.

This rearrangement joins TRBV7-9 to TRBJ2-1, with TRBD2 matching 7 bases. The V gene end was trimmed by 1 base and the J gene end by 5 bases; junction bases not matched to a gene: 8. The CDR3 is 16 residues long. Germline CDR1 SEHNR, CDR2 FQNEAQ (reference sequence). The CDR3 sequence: CASSLGPGGLNNEQFF. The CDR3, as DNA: TGTGCCAGCAGCTTAGGTCCGGGAGGCCTGAACAATGAGCAGTTCTTC.

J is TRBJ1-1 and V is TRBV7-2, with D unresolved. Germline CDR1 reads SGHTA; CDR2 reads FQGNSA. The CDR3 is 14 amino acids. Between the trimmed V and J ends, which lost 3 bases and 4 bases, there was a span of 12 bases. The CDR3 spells CASSLQEGVTEAFF. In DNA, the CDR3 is TGTGCCAGCAGCTTGCAGGAAGGCGTCACTGAAGCTTTCTTT.

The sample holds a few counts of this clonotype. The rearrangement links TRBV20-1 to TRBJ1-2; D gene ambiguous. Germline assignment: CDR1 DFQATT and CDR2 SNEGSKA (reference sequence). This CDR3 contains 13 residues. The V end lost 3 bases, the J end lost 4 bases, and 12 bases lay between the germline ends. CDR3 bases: TGCAGTGCTAGCAATCGAGGAGCCTATGGCTACACCTTC. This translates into CSASNRGAYGYTF.

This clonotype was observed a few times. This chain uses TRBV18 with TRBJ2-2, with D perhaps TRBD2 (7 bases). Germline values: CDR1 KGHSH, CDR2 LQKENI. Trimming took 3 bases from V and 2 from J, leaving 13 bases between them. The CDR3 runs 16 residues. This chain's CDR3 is CASSPEAGANTGELFF. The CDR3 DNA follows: TGTGCCAGCTCACCTGAGGCGGGGGCAAACACCGGGGAGCTGTTTTTT.

The CDR3 DNA is TGCGCCAGCAGCTTGCAGGGGGCCATAGATACGCAGTATTTT. This sequence encodes CASSLQGAIDTQYF. The V and J genes are TRBV5-1 and TRBJ2-3, with TRBD1 matching over 8 bases. This CDR3 region has 14 residues. Germline CDR1 is SGHRS and CDR2 is YFSETQ. Trimming took 1 base from V and 5 from J; bases not matched to a gene: 3. The whole variable domain, remainder taken from reference TRBV5-1 and TRBJ2-3, is KAGVTQTPRYLIKTRGQQVTLSCSPISGHRSVSWYQQTPGQGLQFLFEYFSETQRNKGNFPGRFSGRQFSNSRSEMNVSTLELGDSALYLCASSLQGAIDTQYFGPGTRLTVL.

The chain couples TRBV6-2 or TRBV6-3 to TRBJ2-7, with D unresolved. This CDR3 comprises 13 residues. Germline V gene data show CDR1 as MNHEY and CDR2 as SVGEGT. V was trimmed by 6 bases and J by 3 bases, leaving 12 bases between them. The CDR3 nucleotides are TGTGCCAGCAGATCGAATCTGGGCTACGAGCAGTACTTC. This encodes CASRSNLGYEQYF.

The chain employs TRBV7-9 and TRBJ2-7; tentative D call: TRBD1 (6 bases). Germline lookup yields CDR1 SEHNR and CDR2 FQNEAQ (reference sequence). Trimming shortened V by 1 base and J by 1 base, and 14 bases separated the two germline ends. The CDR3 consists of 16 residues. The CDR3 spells CASSLVGGLSSYEQYF. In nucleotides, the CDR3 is TGTGCCAGCAGCTTAGTTGGGGGCCTAAGTTCCTACGAGCAGTACTTC.

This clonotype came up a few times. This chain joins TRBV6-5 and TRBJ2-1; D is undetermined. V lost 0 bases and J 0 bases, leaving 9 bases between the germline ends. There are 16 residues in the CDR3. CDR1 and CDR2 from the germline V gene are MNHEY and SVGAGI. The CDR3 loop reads CASSYSGASSYNEQFF. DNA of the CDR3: TGTGCCAGCAGTTACTCTGGTGCTAGCTCCTACAATGAGCAGTTCTTC.

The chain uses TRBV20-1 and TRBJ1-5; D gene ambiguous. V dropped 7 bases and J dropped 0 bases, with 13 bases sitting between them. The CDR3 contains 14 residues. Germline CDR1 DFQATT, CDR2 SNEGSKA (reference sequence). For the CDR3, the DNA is TGCAGTGTTCCCCGGGATTATAGCAATCAGCCCCAGCATTTT. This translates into CSVPRDYSNQPQHF.

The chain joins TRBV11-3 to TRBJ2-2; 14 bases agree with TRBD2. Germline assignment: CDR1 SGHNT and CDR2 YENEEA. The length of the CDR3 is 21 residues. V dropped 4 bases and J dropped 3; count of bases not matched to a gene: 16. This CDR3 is CASSSLSPRTSGGTDTGELFF. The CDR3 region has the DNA TGTGCCAGCAGCTCCCTCTCCCCCCGGACTAGCGGGGGGACTGACACCGGGGAGCTGTTTTTT. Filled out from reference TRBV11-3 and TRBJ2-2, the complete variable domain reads EAGVVQSPRYKIIEKKQPVAFWCNPISGHNTLYWYLQNLGQGPELLIRYENEEAVDDSQLPKDRFSAERLKGVDSTLKIQPAELGDSAVYLCASSSLSPRTSGGTDTGELFFGEGSRLTVL.